The sample holds one count of the clone carrying this TCR beta chain. Trimming took 5 bases from V and 5 from J; bases not matched to a gene: 5. The CDR3 has 14 amino acids. Germline V CDR1 and CDR2: LNHDA, SQIVND (reference sequence). Produced via immunoSEQ multiplex PCR; TCRdb's table is partial and in-frame only. The sample has about 210,000 clones; roughly 94% are singletons. The data were obtained in a study of T cell responses to AZD1222 COVID-19 vaccine. V gene TRBV19 combines with J gene TRBJ1-5; TRBD1 aligns across 8 bases. The sequencing here drew on peripheral blood, taken 28 days after the second dose of the MenACWY control vaccine. The TCR was taken from an adult who received the MenACWY meningococcal vaccine as a control. DNA of the CDR3: TGTGCCAGTAGTTCCCGGACAGGGTATCAGCCCCAGCATTTT. Amino acids: CASSSRTGYQPQHF.